This T cell receptor beta chain was profiled in a study of T-cell memory formation after mild COVID-19. General observations from the study: Clones that contracted clustered mainly in CM and EM if CD4+ and in EMRA if CD8+. Clones shrinking from day 15 to 85 showed even CD4/CD8 mixes; later expanders tilted CD4+.

The TCR alpha and TCR beta cDNA libraries, bearing sample barcodes and UMIs, were generated by 5'RACE using constant-segment primers. MiXCR, run by TCRdb on the 5' RACE reads, gives a single entry per CDR3 protein. Here the sample spans 350,000 to 500,000 distinct CDR3 sequences, less than 25% being singletons. Germline CDR1 SGDLS, CDR2 YYNGEE. The CDR3 runs to 15 residues. V dropped 0 bases and J dropped 7 bases, with 14 bases sitting between them. This clonotype was seen ten or more times. Antigen: not known. This receptor was identified in an adult woman who had mild COVID-19 (a few samples of this study predate the infection). Cell type and time point are not known. The chain joins TRBV9 to TRBJ2-1; D may be TRBD2 (7 bases). Material for sequencing was PBMCs or a T cell subset sorted from them (not recorded which). CDR3 DNA sequence: TGTGCCAGCAGCGTAGATGGGGGGGCTGGAAATGAGCAGTTCTTC. It encodes CASSVDGGAGNEQFF.